Below, 27 T cell receptor beta chains from the same sample are listed, as sequenced in a study of T cells in localized non-small cell lung cancer. Sequenced by immunoSEQ multiplex PCR; TCRdb stores in-frame clones only, minus some. Among about 33,000 clones listed, around four fifths were seen once. The sample was peripheral blood, taken before any cancer treatment. These receptors were collected from a male donor at least 60 years old with stage III squamous cell lung carcinoma.

This chain connects TRBV5-4 to TRBJ2-1; a possible D gene is TRBD2 (5 bases). This CDR3 has 15 residues. The V gene lost 0 bases and the J gene lost 7 bases, with 14 bases spanning the gap. The germline CDR1 and CDR2 sequences are SGHNT and YYREEE (reference sequence). The CDR3 sequence is CASSLGLPQPNEQFF. The CDR3 DNA reads as TGTGCCAGCAGCTTGGGACTACCCCAACCAAATGAGCAGTTCTTC. Full variable domain (missing parts from reference TRBV5-4 and TRBJ2-1): ETGVTQSPTHLIKTRGQQVTLRCSSQSGHNTVSWYQQALGQGPQFIFQYYREEENGRGNFPPRFSGLQFPNYSSELNVNALELDDSALYLCASSLGLPQPNEQFFGPGTRLTVL.

The chain recombines TRBV18 with TRBJ1-5; D unclear. CDR3 length equals 13 residues. Germline V gene lookup returns CDR1 KGHSH and CDR2 LQKENI. Trimming pared 2 bases from V and 5 bases from J, leaving 7 bases between. The CDR3 sequence: CASSPGSDQPQHF. Written as DNA, the CDR3 is TGTGCCAGCTCACCAGGTTCGGATCAGCCCCAGCATTTT. Drawing the rest from reference TRBV18 and TRBJ1-5, the complete variable domain is NAGVMQNPRHLVRRRGQEARLRCSPMKGHSHVYWYRQLPEEGLKFMVYLQKENIIDESGMPKERFSAEFPKEGPSILRIQQVVRGDSAAYFCASSPGSDQPQHFGDGTRLSIL.

There are a few counts of this clone. The genes are TRBV5-1 and TRBJ1-5, with D unclear. Trimming pared 1 base from V and 4 bases from J, leaving 9 bases between. The CDR3 runs 14 residues. Germline V gene data show CDR1 as SGHRS and CDR2 as YFSETQ. CDR3 bases: TGCGCCAGCAGCTTGAATGGGGAAAATCAGCCCCAGCATTTT. This codes for CASSLNGENQPQHF.

The rearrangement joins TRBV2 to TRBJ2-7; perhaps TRBD2 as D (6 bases). CDR1 and CDR2 (germline): SNHLY, FYNNEI. The CDR3 is made up of 13 amino acids. The V end lost 5 bases, the J end lost 4 bases, and 12 bases lay between the germline ends. The CDR3 coding sequence is TGTGCCAGCAGTTCTCTAGCGCCGTACGAGCAGTACTTC. Protein: CASSSLAPYEQYF.

The chain uses TRBV11-2 and TRBJ1-1; a weak D match, TRBD1 (5 bases). Germline CDR1 is SGHAT and CDR2 is FQNNGV. V lost 5 bases and J lost 1, with 17 bases in between. The CDR3 contains 16 residues. The CDR3 region has the DNA TGTGCCAGCAGCCCCGACCGGGGCTTGGGGAACACTGAAGCTTTCTTT. As protein: CASSPDRGLGNTEAFF.

V gene TRBV10-3 combines with J gene TRBJ2-1; D possibly corresponds to TRBD2 (6 bases). With 3 bases removed from V and 4 bases from J, the gap between germline ends came to 10 bases. CDR3 length equals 14 residues. In germline, CDR1 is ENHRY, CDR2 SYGVKD. The CDR3 coding sequence is TGTGCCATCAGTGATCGGGCGGGATACAATGAGCAGTTCTTC. This sequence encodes CAISDRAGYNEQFF.

V is TRBV5-1 and J is TRBJ2-1, with D unclear. The CDR3 is 17 amino acids. Germline V gives CDR1 SGHRS, CDR2 YFSETQ. Trimming cost V 3 bases and J 1 base, with 17 bases left between them. As DNA, the CDR3 is TGCGCCAGCAGCTCCCGCCCGACCCAGGAGTCCTACAATGAGCAGTTCTTC. This sequence encodes CASSSRPTQESYNEQFF. The full variable domain, in which reference TRBV5-1 and TRBJ2-1 provide the parts outside the CDR3, is KAGVTQTPRYLIKTRGQQVTLSCSPISGHRSVSWYQQTPGQGLQFLFEYFSETQRNKGNFPGRFSGRQFSNSRSEMNVSTLELGDSALYLCASSSRPTQESYNEQFFGPGTRLTVL.

The chain employs TRBV28 and TRBJ1-1; a possible D gene is TRBD1 (5 bases). CDR1 and CDR2 from the germline V gene are MDHEN and SYDVKM. The ends were cut back, 5 bases at V and 0 bases at J, with 13 bases in the middle. CDR3 length: 15 amino acids. The CDR3 nucleotides read TGTGCCAGCAGTCTTCCCTCGGGGGTGAACACTGAAGCTTTCTTT. This gives the protein CASSLPSGVNTEAFF. Full variable domain (outside the CDR3, taken from reference TRBV28 and TRBJ1-1): DVKVTQSSRYLVKRTGEKVFLECVQDMDHENMFWYRQDPGLGLRLIYFSYDVKMKEKGDIPEGYSVSREKKERFSLILESASTNQTSMYLCASSLPSGVNTEAFFGQGTRLTVV.

The rearrangement joins TRBV6-1 to TRBJ2-7; D uncertain. Germline loops: CDR1 MNHNS, CDR2 SASEGT. V lost 0 bases and J 3 bases, leaving 12 bases between the germline ends. The CDR3 has 15 residues. The CDR3 region has the DNA TGTGCCAGCAGTGAAGCGCGGACCGCCCTCTACGAGCAGTACTTC. Residues: CASSEARTALYEQYF.

The rearrangement links TRBV6-5 to TRBJ1-2; a weak D match, TRBD1 (5 bases). This CDR3 contains 13 residues. The V gene's germline CDR1 is MNHEY and CDR2 SVGAGI. V lost 6 bases and J lost 4, with 12 bases in between. The CDR3 region is CASSLSGTYGYTF. DNA for the CDR3: TGTGCCAGCAGCCTTTCAGGGACCTATGGCTACACCTTC.

This chain links TRBV7-8 with TRBJ2-2; tentatively, D is TRBD1 (6 bases). The CDR3 spans 19 residues. Germline V gene sequence: CDR1 SGHVS, CDR2 FQNEAQ. V dropped 5 bases and J dropped 1 base, with 23 bases sitting between them. The CDR3 nucleotides are TGTGCCAGCAGCGATGACCGGGACATCTTTCGCTTGAACACCGGGGAGCTGTTTTTT. Its translation: CASSDDRDIFRLNTGELFF.

J is TRBJ2-5 and V is TRBV10-3; TRBD1 is a possible D gene (6 bases). Germline-derived CDR1 and CDR2 are ENHRY and SYGVKD. The CDR3 extends over 15 amino acids. Trimming stripped 8 bases from V and 5 bases from J, with 21 bases between. CDR3 sequence (DNA): TGTGCCATCGCGCCTCAACAGGGATGGGAGGAGACCCAGTACTTC. Protein sequence: CAIAPQQGWEETQYF.

The rearrangement links TRBV6-5 to TRBJ2-7; 10 bases fit TRBD1. CDR1 is MNHEY, CDR2 SVGAGI, per germline. Germline trimming cut 4 bases from V and 2 bases from J; bases unmatched to any gene: 5. There are 15 residues in the CDR3. The CDR3 DNA sequence: TGTGCCAGCAGTTCACCCGGGACAGGGGCCTACGAGCAGTACTTC. Protein product: CASSSPGTGAYEQYF.

The chain joins TRBV5-1 to TRBJ2-7; 8 bases fit TRBD2. Germline V gene sequence: CDR1 SGHRS, CDR2 YFSETQ. J lost 4 bases, V lost 0 bases, and 9 bases had no gene match. The CDR3 is 16 residues long. CDR3 DNA: TGCGCCAGCAGCTTGGCGGCGGGGGGTACACCATACGAGCAGTACTTC. Protein sequence: CASSLAAGGTPYEQYF. The full variable domain, with the rest looked up from reference TRBV5-1 and TRBJ2-7, is KAGVTQTPRYLIKTRGQQVTLSCSPISGHRSVSWYQQTPGQGLQFLFEYFSETQRNKGNFPGRFSGRQFSNSRSEMNVSTLELGDSALYLCASSLAAGGTPYEQYFGPGTRLTVT.

The V gene is TRBV28, the J gene TRBJ1-1, with D unresolved. Germline-derived CDR1 and CDR2 are MDHEN and SYDVKM. CDR3 size: 15 residues. V lost 2 bases and J 1 base, leaving 11 bases between the germline ends. The CDR3 region is CASSLVGWANTEAFF. CDR3 nucleotide sequence: TGTGCCAGCAGTTTAGTTGGCTGGGCGAACACTGAAGCTTTCTTT.

CDR3 DNA sequence: TGTGCCAGCAGTGAAGCGCTTAGGGAGACCTCCTATAATTCACCCCTCCACTTT. This codes for CASSEALRETSYNSPLHF. The chain is built from TRBV2 and TRBJ1-6; no definite D call. The CDR3 consists of 18 residues. Germline assignment: CDR1 SNHLY and CDR2 FYNNEI. The V gene lost 0 bases and the J gene lost 0 bases, with 12 bases spanning the gap.

Written as DNA, the CDR3 is TGTGCCAGCAGCTTAGAATACCCTAAGCCCCAGCATTTT. It yields the protein CASSLEYPKPQHF. The gene calls are TRBV7-2 and TRBJ1-5; D is ambiguous. The V gene lost 1 base and the J gene lost 8 bases, with 9 bases spanning the gap. The CDR3 totals 13 residues. Germline lookup yields CDR1 SGHTA and CDR2 FQGNSA.

The V and J genes are TRBV7-2 and TRBJ2-7; D is uncertain. Germline values: CDR1 SGHTA, CDR2 FQGNSA. The V end lost 1 base, the J end lost 3 bases, and 7 bases lay between the germline ends. This CDR3 has 13 amino acids. The CDR3 DNA sequence: TGTGCCAGCAGCTTAGGCAGTATCTACGAGCAGTACTTC. Translated, it gives CASSLGSIYEQYF.

V and J are TRBV27 and TRBJ1-4, with D perhaps TRBD1 (5 bases). The ends were cut back, 4 bases at V and 5 bases at J, with 14 bases in the middle. The germline CDR1 and CDR2 sequences are MNHEY and SMNVEV (reference sequence). This CDR3 has 15 amino acids. The CDR3 region is CASSSRGGLNEKLFF. The CDR3 DNA sequence: TGTGCCAGCAGTTCCCGGGGGGGTTTGAATGAAAAACTGTTTTTT.

The chain employs TRBV4-3 and TRBJ2-1, with 8 nucleotides matching TRBD2. The CDR3 runs 18 residues. The germline V gene has CDR1 LGHNA and CDR2 YSLEER. The J segment lost 7 bases and the V segment lost 4 bases, leaving 18 bases of the junction unmatched. This CDR3 is CASSLMGGGLTGENEQFF. The CDR3 coding sequence is TGCGCCAGCAGCCTCATGGGCGGGGGGCTTACAGGAGAGAATGAGCAGTTCTTC.

The V call is TRBV28, the J call TRBJ2-1, with 10 bases matching TRBD2. The germline V gene encodes CDR1 MDHEN and CDR2 SYDVKM. CDR3 length: 14 amino acids. Germline trimming cut 6 bases from V and 7 bases from J; bases unmatched to any gene: 6. The CDR3 nucleotides are TGTGCCAGCAGAAGCGGGAGGGCCCGAAATGAGCAGTTCTTC. Amino acid sequence: CASRSGRARNEQFF. The whole variable domain, filled in from reference TRBV28 and TRBJ2-1, reads DVKVTQSSRYLVKRTGEKVFLECVQDMDHENMFWYRQDPGLGLRLIYFSYDVKMKEKGDIPEGYSVSREKKERFSLILESASTNQTSMYLCASRSGRARNEQFFGPGTRLTVL.

This sequence joins TRBV19 and TRBJ1-3; D perhaps matches TRBD1 (6 bases). Germline CDR1 is LNHDA and CDR2 is SQIVND (reference sequence). Trimming took off 3 bases at V and 3 bases at J, with 12 bases between the two ends. The CDR3 has 15 residues. CDR3 nucleotides: TGTGCCAGTAGTATGAACAGGGAACGTGGAAACACCATATATTTT. This gives the protein CASSMNRERGNTIYF.

V gene TRBV7-5 combines with J gene TRBJ1-2; TRBD1, as called in the table, went unchecked against the DNA. TRBV7-5 is flagged as a pseudogene. This CDR3 has 18 amino acids. CDR3 in DNA: TGTGTCAGAAGCTTAGTCTCGGACAGGATTACAAAACGCTATGGCTACACCTTC. It codes for CVRSLVSDRITKRYGYTF.

The chain links TRBV19 to TRBJ2-3; D gene unclear. This CDR3 region has 12 residues. V lost 4 bases, J lost 5 bases, and 7 bases lay in between. CDR1 is LNHDA, CDR2 SQIVND, per germline (reference sequence). CDR3 sequence (DNA): TGTGCCAGTAGTACCTCAAAAGATACGCAGTATTTT. It codes for CASSTSKDTQYF.

The J gene is TRBJ2-5, the V gene TRBV7-8; TRBD1 aligns across 7 bases. This CDR3 is 14 amino acids long. CDR1 is SGHVS and CDR2 is FQNEAQ in the germline V gene. V trimming: 3 bases; J trimming: 2 bases; junction bases outside the gene matches: 3. In DNA form, the CDR3 reads TGTGCCAGCAGCTTCCGGACAGGTCAAGAGACCCAGTACTTC. The encoded protein is CASSFRTGQETQYF. Combining the CDR3 with reference TRBV7-8 and TRBJ2-5 gives the whole variable domain GAGVSQSPRYKVAKRGQDVALRCDPISGHVSLFWYQQALGQGPEFLTYFQNEAQLDKSGLPSDRFFAERPEGSVSTLKIQRTQQEDSAVYLCASSFRTGQETQYFGPGTRLLVL.

CDR3 loop: CASSASLGTGLYEQYF. CDR3 DNA: TGTGCCAGCAGTGCTTCCCTCGGGACAGGGTTATACGAGCAGTACTTC. The rearrangement joins TRBV28 to TRBJ2-7; 9 bases match TRBD1. CDR3 length equals 16 residues. The ends lost 5 bases at V and 4 bases at J; junction bases unmatched: 12. From germline, CDR1 is MDHEN and CDR2 SYDVKM.

The chain employs TRBV5-4 and TRBJ2-1; 11 bases fit TRBD2. The germline V gene encodes CDR1 SGHNT and CDR2 YYREEE (reference sequence). V was clipped by 3 bases and J by 0 bases; unmatched bases: 2. The CDR3 has 16 residues. CDR3 residues: CASSSSGGSSYNEQFF. In DNA form, the CDR3 reads TGTGCCAGCAGCTCTAGCGGGGGGAGCTCCTACAATGAGCAGTTCTTC.